This T cell receptor beta chain was recovered during a study of blood T cell repertoires in COVID-19. Study summary: Material from acute and convalescent COVID-19 was sourced from the United States, Italy and Spain.

The method was immunoSEQ multiplex PCR; TCRdb's version includes in-frame clones alone and lacks a portion of them. The top ten hold roughly 14% of the sample, which has about 110,000 clones, roughly four fifths seen once. The sample was peripheral blood. This TCR was sampled from a woman aged 80 or over with acute or convalescent COVID-19.

This chain's CDR3 is CASSPRTGLNTEAFF. CDR3 nucleotide sequence: TGTGCCAGCAGCCCCCGGACAGGACTGAACACTGAAGCTTTCTTT. This chain links TRBV3-1 (or the pseudogene TRBV3-2) with TRBJ1-1, with TRBD1 identical over 7 bases. The germline CDR1 and CDR2 sequences are LGHDT and YNNKEL (reference sequence). V was clipped by 4 bases and J by 0 bases; unmatched bases: 5. The CDR3 covers 15 residues.